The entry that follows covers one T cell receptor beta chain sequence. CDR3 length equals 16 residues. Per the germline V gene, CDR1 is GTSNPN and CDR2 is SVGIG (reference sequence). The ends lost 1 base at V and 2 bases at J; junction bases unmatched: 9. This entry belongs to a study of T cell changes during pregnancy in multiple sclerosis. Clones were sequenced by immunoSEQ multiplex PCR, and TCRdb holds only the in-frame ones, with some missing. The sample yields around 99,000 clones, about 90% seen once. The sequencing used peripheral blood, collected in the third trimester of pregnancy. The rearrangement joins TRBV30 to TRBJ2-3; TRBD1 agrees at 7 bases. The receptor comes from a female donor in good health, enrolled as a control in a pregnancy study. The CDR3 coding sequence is TGTGCCTGGAGTGCCCCCTTGACAGGGTTCACAGATACGCAGTATTTT. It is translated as CAWSAPLTGFTDTQYF.